This TCR beta chain emerged from a study of blood T cell repertoires in COVID-19. Clones were sequenced by immunoSEQ multiplex PCR, and TCRdb holds only the in-frame ones, with some missing. In the table there are hundreds of thousands of clones, around 86% of which are singletons. Trimming took 2 bases from V and 7 from J; bases not matched to a gene: 3. The CDR3 contains 14 residues. Germline CDR1 reads SGDLS; CDR2 reads YYNGEE. The source material was peripheral blood. The rearrangement links TRBV9 to TRBJ2-2; 9 bases fit TRBD2. This TCR came from a man in his fifties or sixties who had recovered from COVID-19. This chain's CDR3 is CASSVGLAFGELFF. The CDR3, as DNA: TGTGCCAGCAGCGTCGGACTAGCGTTCGGGGAGCTGTTTTTT.